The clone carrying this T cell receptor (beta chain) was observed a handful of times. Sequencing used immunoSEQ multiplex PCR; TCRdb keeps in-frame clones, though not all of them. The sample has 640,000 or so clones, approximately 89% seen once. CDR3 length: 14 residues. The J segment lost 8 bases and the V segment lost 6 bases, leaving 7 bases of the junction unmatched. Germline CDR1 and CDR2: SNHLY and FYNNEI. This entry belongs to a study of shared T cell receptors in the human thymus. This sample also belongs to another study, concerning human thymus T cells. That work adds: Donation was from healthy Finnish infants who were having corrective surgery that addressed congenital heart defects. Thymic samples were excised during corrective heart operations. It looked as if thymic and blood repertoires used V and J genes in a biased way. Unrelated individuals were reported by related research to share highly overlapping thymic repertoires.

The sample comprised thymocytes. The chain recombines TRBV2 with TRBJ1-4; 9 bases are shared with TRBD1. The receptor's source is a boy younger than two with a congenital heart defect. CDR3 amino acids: CASRGDRADEKLFF. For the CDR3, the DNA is TGTGCCAGCAGAGGGGACAGGGCGGACGAAAAACTGTTTTTT.